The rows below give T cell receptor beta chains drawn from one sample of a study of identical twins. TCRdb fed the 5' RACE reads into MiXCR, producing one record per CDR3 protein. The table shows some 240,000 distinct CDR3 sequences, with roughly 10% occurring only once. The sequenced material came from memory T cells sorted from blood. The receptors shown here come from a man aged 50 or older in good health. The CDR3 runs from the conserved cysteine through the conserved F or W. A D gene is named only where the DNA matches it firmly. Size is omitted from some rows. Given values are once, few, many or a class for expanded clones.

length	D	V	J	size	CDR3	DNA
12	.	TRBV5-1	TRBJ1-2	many	CASRMSGDGYTF	TGCGCCAGCAGAATGTCAGGGGATGGCTACACCTTC
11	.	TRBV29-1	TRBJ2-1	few	CSVRVGGEQFF	TGCAGCGTCCGAGTGGGGGGTGAGCAGTTCTTC
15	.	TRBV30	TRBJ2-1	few	CAWSSFPRTYNEQFF	TGTGCCTGGAGCAGTTTTCCTCGAACCTACAATGAGCAGTTCTTC
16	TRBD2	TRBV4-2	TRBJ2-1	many	CASRRVEREGQREQFF	TGTGCCAGCAGGAGAGTAGAGCGGGAGGGCCAACGTGAGCAGTTCTTC
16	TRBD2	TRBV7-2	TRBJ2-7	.	CASSLASAGGGYEQYF	TGTGCCAGCAGCTTAGCTTCGGCGGGAGGGGGCTACGAGCAGTACTTC
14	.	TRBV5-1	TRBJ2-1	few	CASQPRDTYNEQFF	TGCGCCAGCCAACCCCGGGACACCTACAATGAGCAGTTCTTC
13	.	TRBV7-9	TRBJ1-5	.	CASRRDGRAPQHF	TGTGCCAGCAGGCGGGACGGCCGTGCGCCCCAGCATTTT
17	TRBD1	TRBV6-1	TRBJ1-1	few	CASSPWSGTGENEGAFF	TGTGCCAGCAGCCCCTGGAGTGGGACAGGGGAGAACGAGGGAGCTTTCTTT
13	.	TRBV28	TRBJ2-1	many	CASSSPPNGMQFF	TGTGCCAGCAGTTCCCCGCCTAACGGGATGCAGTTCTTC
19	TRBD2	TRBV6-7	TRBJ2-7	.	CASSTGLAGDRPFSYEQYF	TGTGCCAGCAGTACGGGACTAGCGGGAGACCGCCCCTTTTCCTACGAGCAGTACTTC
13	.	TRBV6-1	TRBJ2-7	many	CASSLGPRGEQYF	TGTGCCAGCAGCCTCGGGCCTCGGGGGGAGCAGTACTTC
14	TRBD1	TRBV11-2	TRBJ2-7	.	CASSFRTGIYEQYF	TGTGCCAGCAGCTTTCGGACAGGGATCTACGAGCAGTACTTC
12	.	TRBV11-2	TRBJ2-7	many	CASRFYGYEQYF	TGTGCCAGCAGGTTCTACGGCTACGAGCAGTACTTC
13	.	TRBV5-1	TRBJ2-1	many	CASSFSTRAVQFF	TGCGCCAGCAGCTTCTCGACCCGAGCAGTGCAGTTCTTC
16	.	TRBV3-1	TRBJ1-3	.	CASSQEGLSSGNTIYF	TGTGCCAGCAGCCAAGAAGGGCTTAGCTCTGGAAACACCATATATTTT
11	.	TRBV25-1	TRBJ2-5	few	CASSGAGTQYF	TGTGCCAGCAGTGGGGCGGGGACCCAGTACTTC
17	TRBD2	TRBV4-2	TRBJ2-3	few	CASSQGASGGSPDTQYF	TGTGCCAGCAGCCAGGGAGCTAGCGGGGGTTCCCCAGATACGCAGTATTTT
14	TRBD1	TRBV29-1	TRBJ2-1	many	CSADRGNEGNEQFF	TGCAGCGCCGACAGGGGGAACGAAGGCAATGAGCAGTTCTTC
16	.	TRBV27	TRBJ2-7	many	CASSPEGQRASYEQYF	TGTGCCAGCAGCCCCGAGGGGCAAAGGGCGAGTTACGAGCAGTACTTC
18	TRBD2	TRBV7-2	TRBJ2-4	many	CASRLSGGAGSPKNIQYF	TGTGCCAGCAGACTTAGCGGGGGGGCCGGTTCACCCAAAAACATTCAGTACTTC
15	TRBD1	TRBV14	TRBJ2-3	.	CASSHFQTGSDTQYF	TGTGCCAGCAGCCACTTCCAGACAGGGTCAGATACGCAGTATTTT
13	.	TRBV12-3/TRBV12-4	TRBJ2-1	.	CASSSRFVTWEFF	TGTGCCAGCAGTTCCCGATTTGTTACTTGGGAGTTCTTC
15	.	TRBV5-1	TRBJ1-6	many	CASGTGDGYNSPLHF	TGCGCCAGCGGCACGGGGGACGGATATAATTCACCCCTCCACTTT
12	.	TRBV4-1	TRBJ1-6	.	CASSQGDSPLHF	TGCGCCAGCAGCCAAGGGGATTCACCCCTCCACTTT
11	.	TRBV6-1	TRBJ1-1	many	CASSEVAEAFF	TGTGCCAGCAGTGAGGTGGCTGAAGCTTTCTTT
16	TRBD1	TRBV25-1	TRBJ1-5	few	CASSPPGRGDNQPQHF	TGTGCCAGCAGTCCCCCGGGCAGGGGGGACAATCAGCCCCAGCATTTT
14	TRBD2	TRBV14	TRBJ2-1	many	CANILAGPWNEQFF	TGTGCCAACATCCTAGCGGGGCCGTGGAATGAGCAGTTCTTC
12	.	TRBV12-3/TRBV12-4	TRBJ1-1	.	CASSYTRAEAFF	TGTGCCAGCAGTTATACTAGGGCTGAAGCTTTCTTT
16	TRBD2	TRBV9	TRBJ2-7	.	CASSVDVGLAGVGQYF	TGTGCCAGCAGCGTAGATGTTGGACTAGCGGGAGTGGGGCAGTACTTC
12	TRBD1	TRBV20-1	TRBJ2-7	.	CSAPQGADEQYF	TGCAGTGCTCCGCAGGGGGCGGACGAGCAGTACTTC
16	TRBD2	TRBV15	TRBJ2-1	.	CATRDPGTSGLGEQFF	TGTGCCACCAGGGACCCGGGGACTAGCGGGCTGGGGGAGCAGTTCTTC
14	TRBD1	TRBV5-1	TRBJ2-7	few	CASSLRPTGGEQYF	TGCGCCAGCAGCTTGCGGCCGACAGGGGGCGAGCAGTACTTC
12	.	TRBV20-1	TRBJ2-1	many	CSATFSEREQFF	TGCAGTGCTACTTTCTCTGAACGGGAGCAGTTCTTC
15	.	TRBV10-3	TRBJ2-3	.	CAISAGAGTTDTQYF	TGTGCCATCAGTGCCGGGGCGGGAACCACAGATACGCAGTATTTT
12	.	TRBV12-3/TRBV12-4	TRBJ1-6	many	CASSFRNSPLHF	TGTGCCAGCAGTTTCCGGAATTCACCCCTCCACTTT
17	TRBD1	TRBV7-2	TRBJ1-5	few	CASSLSPTGGSNQPQHF	TGTGCCAGCAGCTTAAGCCCGACAGGGGGTAGCAATCAGCCCCAGCATTTT
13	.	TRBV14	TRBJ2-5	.	CASSRMQGETQYF	TGTGCCAGCAGCCGGATGCAGGGTGAGACCCAGTACTTC
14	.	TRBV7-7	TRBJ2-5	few	CASGTDRGTKTQYF	TGTGCTAGCGGGACAGACAGGGGTACCAAGACCCAGTACTTC
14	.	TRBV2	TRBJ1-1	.	CASSEIRGFAEAFF	TGTGCCAGCAGTGAAATACGCGGTTTTGCTGAAGCTTTCTTT
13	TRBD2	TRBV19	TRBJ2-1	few	CASSIAGRNEQFF	TGTGCCAGTAGTATTGCCGGGAGGAATGAGCAGTTCTTC
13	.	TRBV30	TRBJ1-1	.	CAWSTLVQAEAFF	TGTGCCTGGAGTACCCTGGTACAGGCTGAAGCTTTCTTT
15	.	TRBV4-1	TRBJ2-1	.	CASSQGGLIANEQFF	TGCGCCAGCAGCCAAGGGGGCCTCATCGCTAATGAGCAGTTCTTC
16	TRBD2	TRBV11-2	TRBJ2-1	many	CASSSPGMAGEAEQFF	TGTGCCAGCAGTTCCCCGGGGATGGCGGGAGAGGCTGAGCAGTTCTTC
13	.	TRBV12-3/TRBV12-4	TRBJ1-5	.	CASKDRTNQPQHF	TGTGCCAGCAAAGATAGGACCAATCAGCCCCAGCATTTT
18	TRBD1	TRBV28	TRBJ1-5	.	CASSPLERTGHFFQPQHF	TGTGCCAGCAGTCCCCTTGAAAGGACAGGACATTTTTTCCAGCCCCAGCATTTT
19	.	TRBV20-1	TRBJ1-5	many	CSARDPQGQSSSSNQPQHF	TGCAGTGCTAGAGACCCACAAGGACAGTCGAGCTCCAGCAATCAGCCCCAGCATTTT
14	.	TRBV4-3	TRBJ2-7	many	CASSQDSRTIEQYF	TGCGCCAGCAGCCAAGATTCCCGGACAATAGAGCAGTACTTC
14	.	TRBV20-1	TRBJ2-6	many	CSARAASGANVLTF	TGCAGTGCTAGGGCAGCTTCTGGGGCCAACGTCCTGACTTTC
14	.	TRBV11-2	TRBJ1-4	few	CASSRRPTNEKLFF	TGTGCCAGCAGCCGACGACCCACTAATGAAAAACTGTTTTTT
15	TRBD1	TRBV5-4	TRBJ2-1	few	CASSRQGGGPSEQFF	TGTGCCAGCAGCCGACAGGGGGGCGGGCCAAGTGAGCAGTTCTTC
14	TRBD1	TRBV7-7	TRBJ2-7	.	CASSPRDRSGEQYF	TGTGCTAGCAGCCCCAGGGACAGGAGCGGTGAGCAGTACTTC
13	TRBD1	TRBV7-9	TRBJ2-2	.	CASSDRGSGELFF	TGTGCCAGCAGCGACAGGGGTTCCGGGGAGCTGTTTTTT
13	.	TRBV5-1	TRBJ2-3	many	CASSLSRADTQYF	TGCGCCAGCAGCCTCTCGAGGGCGGATACGCAGTATTTT
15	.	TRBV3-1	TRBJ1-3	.	CASSLGTHSGNTIYF	TGTGCCAGCAGCCTCGGGACTCACTCTGGAAACACCATATATTTT
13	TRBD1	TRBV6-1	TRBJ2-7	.	CASSVTGTDEQYF	TGTGCCAGCAGTGTGACAGGGACGGACGAGCAGTACTTC
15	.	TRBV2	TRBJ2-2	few	CASRRHGGDTGELFF	TGTGCCAGCAGGCGTCACGGTGGGGACACCGGGGAGCTGTTTTTT
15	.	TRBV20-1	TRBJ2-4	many	CSARQGLLAKNIQYF	TGCAGTGCCCGACAGGGACTTCTAGCCAAAAACATTCAGTACTTC
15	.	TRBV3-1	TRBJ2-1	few	CASSGLRAVGDEQFF	TGTGCCAGCAGTGGGCTCCGGGCAGTCGGCGATGAGCAGTTCTTC